The 25 T cell receptor beta chains below all came from one sample that was sequenced in a study of blood T cell repertoires in COVID-19. Generated by immunoSEQ multiplex PCR, the TCRdb table keeps only in-frame clones and is missing some. The repertoire consists of around 60,000 clones, with 75% to 90% occurring once and the leading ten covering about a sixth. The source material was peripheral blood. The receptor set was obtained from a woman aged 55-70 years with COVID-19, enrolled during active disease.

V usage is TRBV6-5 and J usage is TRBJ1-5; 7 nucleotides line up with TRBD1. CDR3 length: 14 residues. V shed 10 bases and J 4 bases; nucleotides not matched to a gene: 10. Looked up from germline, CDR1 is MNHEY and CDR2 is SVGAGI. The CDR3 loop is CATRRQGPNQPQHF. The CDR3 bases are TGTGCCACCCGGAGACAGGGTCCTAATCAGCCCCAGCATTTT.

This clone was observed a single time. This chain joins TRBV24-1 and TRBJ2-3; 10 positions agree with TRBD1. Trimming took 7 bases from V and 2 from J; bases not matched to a gene: 5. Germline V gene sequence: CDR1 KGHDR, CDR2 SFDVKD. The CDR3 has 15 residues. CDR3 protein: CATSLGQGVTDTQYF. The CDR3 DNA sequence: TGTGCCACCAGCCTCGGACAGGGGGTCACAGATACGCAGTATTTT.

This chain connects TRBV9 to TRBJ2-1; 9 bases line up with TRBD2. The V gene's germline CDR1 is SGDLS and CDR2 YYNGEE. CDR3 length equals 17 residues. V shed 7 bases and J 0 bases; nucleotides not matched to a gene: 11. DNA of the CDR3: TGTGCCAGCGCAAGAGGGGCTAGCGGGGACTCCTACAATGAGCAGTTCTTC. Protein sequence: CASARGASGDSYNEQFF. The entire variable domain, with the rest obtained from reference TRBV9 and TRBJ2-1, is as follows: DSGVTQTPKHLITATGQRVTLRCSPRSGDLSVYWYQQSLDQGLQFLIQYYNGEERAKGNILERFSAQQFPDLHSELNLSSLELGDSALYFCASARGASGDSYNEQFFGPGTRLTVL.

This clone turned up a few times. The DNA for the CDR3 is TGTGCCAGCAGCTTTACACCGAACTATGGCTACACCTTC. Translating gives CASSFTPNYGYTF. The chain carries TRBV7-8 and TRBJ1-2; D is undetermined. The V end was cut by 3 bases, the J end by 2 bases, with 7 bases between. The length of the CDR3 is 13 residues. Germline-derived CDR1 and CDR2 are SGHVS and FQNEAQ.

This chain links TRBV5-8 with TRBJ2-2; D not certain. There are 12 residues in the CDR3. Trimming left V 4 bases short and J 7 bases short, with 8 bases between. Germline V gene sequence: CDR1 SGHTS, CDR2 YDEGEE. CDR3 nucleotides: TGTGCCAGCAGCCCGGTTGGCGGGGAGCTGTTTTTT. It codes for CASSPVGGELFF.

The J gene is TRBJ2-3, the V gene TRBV18, with 13 bases aligning to TRBD2. Germline values: CDR1 KGHSH, CDR2 LQKENI. V gave up 3 bases and J gave up 6 bases; unmatched junction bases: 9. CDR3 length: 17 amino acids. The chain's CDR3 is CASSPVGLAGSPDTQYF. The DNA for the CDR3 is TGTGCCAGCTCACCGGTGGGACTAGCGGGAAGCCCGGATACGCAGTATTTT.

The rearrangement joins TRBV6-6 to TRBJ2-3, with 7 bases that match TRBD2. From germline, CDR1 is MNHNY and CDR2 SVGAGI (reference sequence). The CDR3 totals 17 residues. The ends lost 5 bases at V and 3 bases at J; junction bases unmatched: 14. CDR3 sequence: CASSPPRGSRGTDTQYF. The CDR3 DNA reads as TGTGCCAGCAGTCCCCCACGCGGGAGTAGGGGTACAGATACGCAGTATTTT.

The rearrangement joins TRBV5-4 to TRBJ2-7, with a weak D call TRBD1 (7 bases). The CDR3 has 14 amino acids. Deletions cut 4 bases from V and 3 bases from J, with 14 bases between. Germline CDR1 SGHNT, CDR2 YYREEE (reference sequence). CDR3 residues: CASSQGGSVYEQYF. The CDR3 bases are TGTGCCAGCAGCCAGGGGGGCTCCGTCTACGAGCAGTACTTC.

Written as DNA, the CDR3 is TGTGCCAGCAGCTTTTTGGCGGGAGAGAACACCGGGGAGCTGTTTTTT. Translating it yields CASSFLAGENTGELFF. V usage is TRBV7-3 and J usage is TRBJ2-2; the match to TRBD2 covers 7 bases. Losses at the gene ends were 3 bases for V and 1 base for J; bases not matched to a gene: 5. Germline values: CDR1 SGHTA, CDR2 FQGTGA. The CDR3 length is 16 residues. Full variable domain (missing parts from reference TRBV7-3 and TRBJ2-2): GAGVSQTPSNKVTEKGKYVELRCDPISGHTALYWYRQSLGQGPEFLIYFQGTGAADDSGLPNDRFFAVRPEGSVSTLKIQRTERGDSAVYLCASSFLAGENTGELFFGEGSRLTVL.

This sequence joins TRBV11-2 and TRBJ1-4, with D maybe TRBD1 (5 bases). Germline values: CDR1 SGHAT, CDR2 FQNNGV. The germline V and J ends were trimmed by 1 base and 8 bases, with 8 bases remaining between them. This CDR3 is built from 13 residues. CDR3: CASSLGGDEKLFF. The CDR3 DNA is TGTGCCAGCAGCTTAGGCGGGGACGAAAAACTGTTTTTT.

The gene calls are TRBV6-4 and TRBJ2-4; 9 bases fit TRBD2. With V trimmed by 4 bases and J by 1 base, 8 bases remained unmatched. The germline V gene has CDR1 MRHNA and CDR2 SNTAGT. CDR3 length: 17 amino acids. The CDR3 DNA follows: TGTGCCAGCAGTGGGCCTAGCGGGATGGGGGCCAAAAACATTCAGTACTTC. Amino acids: CASSGPSGMGAKNIQYF.

This clone was seen just once. CDR3 sequence: CASSVGQGLTYEQYF. DNA for the CDR3: TGTGCCAGCAGCGTAGGCCAGGGTTTGACCTACGAGCAGTACTTC. The rearrangement joins TRBV9 to TRBJ2-7, with D tentatively TRBD1 (5 bases). In germline, CDR1 is SGDLS, CDR2 YYNGEE. The CDR3 extends over 15 amino acids. V was trimmed by 0 bases and J by 2 bases, leaving 12 bases between them.

This sequence joins TRBV29-1 and TRBJ1-2; 8 nucleotides line up with TRBD1. Losses at the gene ends were 7 bases for V and 0 bases for J; bases not matched to a gene: 4. The CDR3 has 13 amino acids. Germline CDR1 is SQVTM and CDR2 is ANQGSEA. The CDR3 protein is CSADRATNYGYTF. The DNA of the CDR3 is TGCAGCGCGGACAGGGCCACTAACTATGGCTACACCTTC.

This sequence joins TRBV6-6 and TRBJ2-7; the D gene is possibly TRBD2 (5 bases). The germline V gene has CDR1 MNHNY and CDR2 SVGAGI (reference sequence). V lost 7 bases and J 2 bases, leaving 15 bases between the germline ends. The CDR3 extends over 14 amino acids. This CDR3 is CASKDPGSAYEQYF. In DNA, the CDR3 is TGTGCCAGCAAAGACCCGGGATCGGCCTACGAGCAGTACTTC.

The chain couples TRBV5-4 to TRBJ1-6; possible D gene TRBD1, 6 bases. Germline CDR1 reads SGHNT; CDR2 reads YYREEE (reference sequence). The CDR3 contains 15 residues. V was pared by 3 bases and J by 7 bases, with 14 bases between. CDR3 in amino acids: CASSSKTGFNSPLHF. The CDR3 DNA reads as TGTGCCAGCAGCTCAAAGACAGGTTTCAATTCACCCCTCCACTTT.

The CDR3 spells CASSSSGSVNEQYF. The CDR3 DNA sequence: TGTGCCAGCAGCAGTAGCGGGAGTGTGAACGAGCAGTACTTC. This sequence joins TRBV21-1 and TRBJ2-7; the table's TRBD2 call for D was not verified on the DNA. TRBV21-1 is described as a pseudogene. CDR3 length equals 14 residues.

The chain joins TRBV24-1 to TRBJ1-2; a possible D gene is TRBD1 (6 bases). Germline V gene lookup returns CDR1 KGHDR and CDR2 SFDVKD. The CDR3 consists of 14 residues. V was shortened by 5 bases and J by 4 bases, with 13 bases between the two germline ends. The CDR3 nucleotides are TGTGCCACCAGTGGGACAGCCTTAACCTATGGCTACACCTTC. This codes for CATSGTALTYGYTF.

The rearrangement joins TRBV9 to TRBJ1-5; D might be TRBD1 (6 bases). The CDR3 has 14 residues. Per the germline V gene, CDR1 is SGDLS and CDR2 is YYNGEE. The ends were cut back, 4 bases at V and 3 bases at J, with 11 bases in the middle. DNA of the CDR3: TGTGCCAGCAGCCGGCAGGGGCTCAATCAGCCCCAGCATTTT. It is translated as CASSRQGLNQPQHF.

This clone was seen at least ten times. The chain uses TRBV21-1 and TRBJ1-3; the D call of TRBD1 is as the table states it, not checked on the DNA. TRBV21-1 is noted as a pseudogene. The CDR3 is 15 residues long. CDR3 residues: CASSKRAGCGNTIYF. DNA for the CDR3: TGTGCCAGCAGCAAAAGGGCAGGGTGTGGAAACACCATATATTTT.

The chain carries TRBV18 and TRBJ2-4; a weak D match, TRBD2 (5 bases). Trimming took 1 base from V and 9 from J, leaving 16 bases between them. Germline-derived CDR1 and CDR2 are KGHSH and LQKENI. The CDR3 loop spans 15 amino acids. CDR3 bases: TGTGCCAGCTCACCACTGGACTTTACGTCGGGCATTCAGTACTTC. It codes for CASSPLDFTSGIQYF.

The chain is built from TRBV19 and TRBJ2-7; tentative D call: TRBD1 (7 bases). The CDR3 has 14 amino acids. Trimming pared 3 bases from V and 2 bases from J, leaving 11 bases between. The germline gives CDR1 LNHDA, CDR2 SQIVND (reference sequence). CDR3 protein: CASSIGGTAYEQYF. The CDR3, as DNA: TGTGCCAGTAGTATTGGCGGGACAGCCTACGAGCAGTACTTC. Filled out from reference TRBV19 and TRBJ2-7, the complete variable domain reads DGGITQSPKYLFRKEGQNVTLSCEQNLNHDAMYWYRQDPGQGLRLIYYSQIVNDFQKGDIAEGYSVSREKKESFPLTVTSAQKNPTAFYLCASSIGGTAYEQYFGPGTRLTVT.

V is TRBV7-6 and J is TRBJ2-7; 8 bases align to TRBD1. The CDR3 sequence is 17 residues long. CDR1 and CDR2 from the germline V gene are SGHVS and FNYEAQ. Losses at the gene ends were 5 bases for V and 0 bases for J; bases not matched to a gene: 12. The CDR3 region is CASSPGAGGLSSYEQYF. The CDR3 DNA follows: TGTGCCAGCAGCCCTGGGGCAGGGGGCTTAAGCTCCTACGAGCAGTACTTC. The full variable domain, with the rest looked up from reference TRBV7-6 and TRBJ2-7, is GAGVSQSPRYKVTKRGQDVALRCDPISGHVSLYWYRQALGQGPEFLTYFNYEAQQDKSGLPNDRFSAERPEGSISTLTIQRTEQRDSAMYRCASSPGAGGLSSYEQYFGPGTRLTVT.

The V and J genes are TRBV19 and TRBJ2-1, with D unresolved. Germline values: CDR1 LNHDA, CDR2 SQIVND (reference sequence). This CDR3 has 17 amino acids. V was trimmed by 4 bases and J by 8 bases, leaving 24 bases between them. CDR3 loop: CASSTFAALGAIYEQFF. DNA of the CDR3: TGTGCCAGTAGTACGTTCGCGGCCTTGGGTGCGATCTATGAGCAGTTCTTC.

The chain links TRBV11-2 to TRBJ2-1; 8 bases match TRBD2. Per the germline V gene, CDR1 is SGHAT and CDR2 is FQNNGV. V shed 2 bases and J 0 bases; nucleotides not matched to a gene: 9. This CDR3 region has 18 residues. The CDR3 sequence: CASSLKLAGMGSYNEQFF. CDR3 nucleotides: TGTGCCAGCAGCTTAAAGTTAGCGGGAATGGGCTCCTACAATGAGCAGTTCTTC.

V and J are TRBV5-6 and TRBJ2-7; a possible D gene is TRBD2 (5 bases). The CDR3 is 15 amino acids. Looked up from germline, CDR1 is SGHDT and CDR2 is YYEEEE. V was shortened by 3 bases and J by 0 bases, with 13 bases between the two germline ends. The CDR3 nucleotides are TGTGCCAGCAGCTCCCTAGCCGAAAGCTCCTACGAGCAGTACTTC. This codes for CASSSLAESSYEQYF.